Listed below are T cell receptor beta chains from one sample, sequenced in a study of regulatory T cells in long-lasting Graves disease. TCRdb processed the multiplex PCR reads anew with MiXCR; each CDR3 protein has one entry. The profile shows around 250,000 distinct CDR3 sequences, 15% to 20% of them singletons. Separately, the same data were catalogued under a study of T cells in Graves' hyperthyroidism and ophthalmopathy.

This specimen consisted of peripheral blood mononuclear cells (PBMCs), obtained at new diagnosis, from a patient treated with antithyroid drugs. The source is a woman aged 25 to 39 with Graves disease. Both conserved end residues are part of each CDR3. The order of the fields is V gene, J gene, CDR3 protein.

V gene: TRBV12-3/TRBV12-4
J gene: TRBJ1-5
CDR3 protein: CALGVSNQPQHF

V gene: TRBV13
J gene: TRBJ1-1
CDR3 protein: CASSSKGVVMNTEAFF

V gene: TRBV5-1
J gene: TRBJ2-3
CDR3 protein: CASSSRLGGSTDTQYF

V gene: TRBV20-1
J gene: TRBJ2-6
CDR3 protein: CSAKRGRDSGANVLTF

V gene: TRBV20-1
J gene: TRBJ2-5
CDR3 protein: CSAIRDAWKTQYF

V gene: TRBV20-1
J gene: TRBJ2-3
CDR3 protein: CSARPTSTDTQYF

V gene: TRBV12-3/TRBV12-4
J gene: TRBJ1-1
CDR3 protein: CASTGRGPPGNTEAFF

V gene: TRBV3-1
J gene: TRBJ1-2
CDR3 protein: CASSQRTGWDGYTF

V gene: TRBV29-1
J gene: TRBJ1-1
CDR3 protein: CSAQDGNTEAFF

V gene: TRBV11-2
J gene: TRBJ2-7
CDR3 protein: CASRWRGYEQYF

V gene: TRBV12-3/TRBV12-4
J gene: TRBJ1-5
CDR3 protein: CASSLQRDRFDQPQHF

V gene: TRBV9
J gene: TRBJ2-5
CDR3 protein: CASSVTPAVVQETQYF

V gene: TRBV15
J gene: TRBJ2-7
CDR3 protein: CATSREVRVGVEQYF

V gene: TRBV3-1
J gene: TRBJ1-5
CDR3 protein: CASSPGQRNQPQHF

V gene: TRBV20-1
J gene: TRBJ1-2
CDR3 protein: CSASDNGYTF

V gene: TRBV7-2
J gene: TRBJ1-4
CDR3 protein: CASSLFESTNEKLFF

V gene: TRBV12-3/TRBV12-4
J gene: TRBJ1-1
CDR3 protein: CASSLAGTGAVNTEAFF

V gene: TRBV12-3/TRBV12-4
J gene: TRBJ1-5
CDR3 protein: CASSFYRTEKYSNQPQHF

V gene: TRBV7-3
J gene: TRBJ2-1
CDR3 protein: CANSSGPYNEQFF

V gene: TRBV9
J gene: TRBJ2-1
CDR3 protein: CASSQVQGNEQFF

V gene: TRBV7-2
J gene: TRBJ2-7
CDR3 protein: CASSTQWDSYEQYF

V gene: TRBV4-1
J gene: TRBJ2-7
CDR3 protein: CASSQDDPFASRVYEQYF

V gene: TRBV7-2
J gene: TRBJ2-7
CDR3 protein: CASSLTGQRYEQYF

V gene: TRBV27
J gene: TRBJ1-2
CDR3 protein: CASSLGTGGGGYTF

V gene: TRBV20-1
J gene: TRBJ1-1
CDR3 protein: CSARDWWRSNTEAFF

V gene: TRBV18
J gene: TRBJ1-6
CDR3 protein: CASSPRDRSSSPLHF

V gene: TRBV7-2
J gene: TRBJ1-4
CDR3 protein: CASSLWTGGREKLFF

V gene: TRBV6-2/TRBV6-3
J gene: TRBJ2-1
CDR3 protein: CASSEQVGGYNEQFF

V gene: TRBV18
J gene: TRBJ1-1
CDR3 protein: CASSPLPSSGTQEAFF

V gene: TRBV20-1
J gene: TRBJ1-2
CDR3 protein: CSAPDPGGASYTF

V gene: TRBV5-6
J gene: TRBJ1-1
CDR3 protein: CASRRGLLNTEAFF

V gene: TRBV27
J gene: TRBJ1-3
CDR3 protein: CASSSPYSGNTIYF

V gene: TRBV20-1
J gene: TRBJ2-5
CDR3 protein: CSAETLTSADNQETQYF

V gene: TRBV12-3/TRBV12-4
J gene: TRBJ2-1
CDR3 protein: CASSLGPVGGHEQFF

V gene: TRBV29-1
J gene: TRBJ2-5
CDR3 protein: CSVEEGRDRVQETQYF

V gene: TRBV7-2
J gene: TRBJ1-5
CDR3 protein: CASSITGRDQPQHF

V gene: TRBV5-1
J gene: TRBJ1-6
CDR3 protein: CASSLGASRANSPLHF

V gene: TRBV5-6
J gene: TRBJ1-2
CDR3 protein: CASSLVGINGYTF

V gene: TRBV5-6
J gene: TRBJ1-4
CDR3 protein: CASSLSTGDELFF

V gene: TRBV28
J gene: TRBJ2-7
CDR3 protein: CASSPLGGGPYEQYF

V gene: TRBV7-9
J gene: TRBJ2-3
CDR3 protein: CASNDPAAADTQYF

V gene: TRBV15
J gene: TRBJ2-2
CDR3 protein: CATSRPSPGTGVGELFF

V gene: TRBV3-1
J gene: TRBJ2-1
CDR3 protein: CASRLAGVDEQFF

V gene: TRBV6-1
J gene: TRBJ1-2
CDR3 protein: CASSQTTGGAQGYTF

V gene: TRBV27
J gene: TRBJ2-3
CDR3 protein: CASSHIRTGRGTDTQYF

V gene: TRBV10-3
J gene: TRBJ2-6
CDR3 protein: CAISSLGTGALTSGANVLTF

V gene: TRBV12-3/TRBV12-4
J gene: TRBJ2-2
CDR3 protein: CASRQVNTGELFF

V gene: TRBV12-3/TRBV12-4
J gene: TRBJ1-4
CDR3 protein: CASKRFDEKLFF

V gene: TRBV9
J gene: TRBJ1-2
CDR3 protein: CASSVVDTANYGYTF

V gene: TRBV19
J gene: TRBJ1-1
CDR3 protein: CASSIGGTGSNTEAFF

V gene: TRBV6-1
J gene: TRBJ1-2
CDR3 protein: CASSENSAYGYTF

V gene: TRBV2
J gene: TRBJ1-3
CDR3 protein: CASLIGAWGGTIYF